The 27 T cell receptor beta chains reported below all come from one sample, sequenced in a study of T cells in Graves' hyperthyroidism and ophthalmopathy. TCR beta CDR3 regions were amplified from RNA transcripts. When the TCR CDR3 underwent first-round RT-PCR, the HTBI primer set was used. Via MiXCR, TCRdb re-called the multiplex PCR reads, giving one row per CDR3 protein. Of more than 550,000 distinct CDR3 sequences in the sample, roughly a sixth were seen once. The specimen was blood. The receptors stem from a woman aged 45 to 65 with Graves' hyperthyroidism that later progressed to Graves' ophthalmopathy.

This chain connects TRBV5-5 to TRBJ1-5, with unresolved D. The V end was cut by 4 bases, the J end by 0 bases, with 14 bases between. This CDR3 is 16 amino acids long. Germline CDR1 SGHKS, CDR2 YYEKEE (reference sequence). The CDR3 loop is CASSLLTGDSNQPQHF. DNA of the CDR3: TGTGCCAGCAGCCTCCTGACCGGTGATAGCAATCAGCCCCAGCATTTT.

This clonotype has at least ten counts. The chain carries TRBV7-3 and TRBJ2-2, with D possibly matching TRBD2 (6 bases). V lost 1 base to trimming and J lost 4 bases, with 13 bases between them. Germline loops: CDR1 SGHTA, CDR2 FQGTGA. This CDR3 spans 16 amino acids. The CDR3: CASSLRGEVSTGELFF. CDR3 in DNA: TGTGCCAGCAGCTTAAGGGGGGAAGTGAGCACCGGGGAGCTGTTTTTT.

This clonotype came up a few times. V gene TRBV7-8 combines with J gene TRBJ1-4; a weak D match, TRBD1 (5 bases). The CDR3 extends over 17 amino acids. The V gene lost 5 bases and the J gene lost 2 bases, with 18 bases spanning the gap. The germline CDR1 and CDR2 sequences are SGHVS and FQNEAQ. The DNA of the CDR3 is TGTGCCAGCAGCCCGAACCCCCAAGGGGCGACTAATGAAAAACTGTTTTTT. It yields the protein CASSPNPQGATNEKLFF.

This clonotype was seen more than once but under ten times. The chain has TRBV7-9 and TRBJ1-4, with 8 bases aligning to TRBD1. V shed 2 bases, J shed 7 bases, and the junction held 18 bases outside the gene matches. CDR1 is SEHNR, CDR2 FQNEAQ, per germline (reference sequence). The CDR3 is 19 residues long. The chain's CDR3 is CASSLSGGGGRSGSEKLFF. DNA for the CDR3: TGTGCCAGCAGCTTATCAGGGGGCGGAGGACGAAGTGGTTCTGAAAAACTGTTTTTT.

As for this clonotype: A much larger clone lies one base from this, so it may be a read error. The V call is TRBV3-1, the J call TRBJ1-1; no reliable D call. Germline loops: CDR1 LGHDT, CDR2 YNNKEL (reference sequence). The CDR3 loop spans 15 amino acids. CDR3 nucleotides: TGTGCCAGCAGCGTCGGACCCGAGATGAACGCTGAAGCTTTCTTT. Residues: CASSVGPEMNAEAFF.

The chain links TRBV6-1 to TRBJ2-2; 7 bases fit TRBD1. The CDR3 runs 13 residues. With 11 bases clipped from V and 6 bases from J, the junction kept 9 bases outside the gene matches. Germline CDR1 and CDR2: MNHNS and SASEGT. The chain's CDR3 is CAGQGVFAGELFF. In DNA, the CDR3 is TGTGCCGGCCAGGGGGTCTTCGCCGGGGAGCTGTTTTTT.

This clonotype has just a few counts. The V call is TRBV19, the J call TRBJ1-2; D gene ambiguous. Per the germline V gene, CDR1 is LNHDA and CDR2 is SQIVND (reference sequence). This CDR3 comprises 12 residues. Trimming left V 5 bases short and J 8 bases short, with 12 bases between. The CDR3 DNA follows: TGTGCCAGTAGTGACGAGTTGGGAGGCTACACCTTC. This translates into CASSDELGGYTF.

This clonotype was seen repeatedly, ten times or more. V gene TRBV13 combines with J gene TRBJ2-3; D not certain. Germline values: CDR1 PRHDT, CDR2 FYEKMQ (reference sequence). The CDR3 is 12 amino acids. V lost 4 bases to trimming and J lost 5 bases, with 7 bases between them. CDR3 nucleotide sequence: TGTGCCAGCAGCTACCAAGGAGATACGCAGTATTTT. It yields the protein CASSYQGDTQYF.

This clonotype was counted ten times or more. The rearrangement links TRBV27 to TRBJ1-1, with D perhaps TRBD1 (5 bases). Between the trimmed V and J ends, which lost 4 bases and 1 base, there was a span of 19 bases. The CDR3 extends over 17 amino acids. CDR1 and CDR2 (germline): MNHEY, SMNVEV (reference sequence). DNA for the CDR3: TGTGCCAGCAGTTCTCCTTCAGCCGGGACGGCGAACACTGAAGCTTTCTTT. As protein: CASSSPSAGTANTEAFF.

This clonotype has a count of ten or more. The chain combines TRBV6-1 with TRBJ2-5; possible D gene TRBD2, 7 bases. CDR1 is MNHNS, CDR2 SASEGT, per germline. The V and J ends lost 5 bases and 5 bases respectively, with 15 bases between them. This CDR3 comprises 14 residues. CDR3 protein: CASSSRGPAETQYF. CDR3 in DNA: TGTGCCAGCAGTTCGCGGGGGCCCGCGGAGACCCAGTACTTC.

The chain uses TRBV4-1 and TRBJ2-2; the D call may be TRBD1 or TRBD2 (6 bases each). V lost 1 base and J 4 bases, leaving 16 bases between the germline ends. Germline CDR1 and CDR2: MGHRA and YSYEKL. The CDR3 runs to 17 residues. For the CDR3, the DNA is TGCGCCAGCAGCCAAGTGGCCGGGGGCATGAGCACCGGGGAGCTGTTTTTT. Its translation: CASSQVAGGMSTGELFF.

This clonotype was seen many times. The CDR3 reads CASRPDVGEQFF. CDR3 bases: TGTGCCAGCAGACCGGACGTGGGTGAGCAGTTCTTC. V is TRBV11-2 and J is TRBJ2-1; D uncertain. Germline-derived CDR1 and CDR2 are SGHAT and FQNNGV. Trimming removed 6 bases at V and 9 bases at J, with 12 bases between. This CDR3 has 12 residues.

The genes are TRBV30 and TRBJ2-1; D possibly corresponds to TRBD2 (5 bases). This CDR3 has 12 residues. V dropped 5 bases and J dropped 9 bases, with 14 bases sitting between them. Germline CDR1 reads GTSNPN; CDR2 reads SVGIG (reference sequence). For the CDR3, the DNA is TGTGCCTGGGGGCTCCGAGGGCCTGAGCAGTTCTTC. Translation: CAWGLRGPEQFF.

This clonotype was recorded a few times. V and J are TRBV7-8 and TRBJ1-2; D unclear. Germline V gene data show CDR1 as SGHVS and CDR2 as FQNEAQ. The V end was cut by 3 bases, the J end by 4 bases, with 18 bases between. The CDR3 spans 16 residues. The CDR3 here is CASSFLEGEASYGYTF. The DNA of the CDR3 is TGTGCCAGCAGCTTCTTAGAGGGAGAGGCGTCCTATGGCTACACCTTC.

The chain recombines TRBV7-9 with TRBJ2-5; D possibly uses TRBD1 or TRBD2 (5 bases each). With 0 bases removed from V and 5 bases from J, the gap between germline ends came to 10 bases. Germline CDR1 reads SEHNR; CDR2 reads FQNEAQ (reference sequence). The CDR3 is 14 residues long. The CDR3 DNA reads as TGTGCCAGCAGCTTAGCGGGGGAGTGGGAGACCCAGTACTTC. It translates to CASSLAGEWETQYF.

This chain connects TRBV27 to TRBJ2-2; TRBD1 is a possible D gene (6 bases). The CDR3 extends over 16 amino acids. V dropped 4 bases and J dropped 1 base, with 13 bases sitting between them. Germline-derived CDR1 and CDR2 are MNHEY and SMNVEV (reference sequence). CDR3 nucleotides: TGTGCCAGCAGTTCAACTGGGACACGGAACACCGGGGAGCTGTTTTTT. It specifies CASSSTGTRNTGELFF.

This clonotype came up many times. J is TRBJ1-1 and V is TRBV29-1; D unclear. Per germline, CDR1 SQVTM and CDR2 ANQGSEA. The V end lost 4 bases, the J end lost 5 bases, and 14 bases lay between the germline ends. This CDR3 has 13 amino acids. The CDR3 DNA sequence: TGCAGCGTTGGGCCCGGGAGAGGGACTGAAGCTTTCTTT. It yields the protein CSVGPGRGTEAFF.

The V gene is TRBV24-1, the J gene TRBJ1-2; 12 positions agree with TRBD1. The CDR3 runs 16 residues. Looked up from germline, CDR1 is KGHDR and CDR2 is SFDVKD. Trimming removed 4 bases from V and 4 bases from J; junction bases left unmatched: 6. The CDR3 DNA is TGTGCCACCAGTGAAACGGGGACAGGGGGCCTCTATGGCTACACCTTC. Translated: CATSETGTGGLYGYTF.

The table lists this clonotype with a few counts. The chain recombines TRBV5-1 with TRBJ1-2; no clear D gene. The ends were cut back, 4 bases at V and 6 bases at J, with 16 bases in the middle. CDR1 SGHRS and CDR2 YFSETQ come from the germline V gene. This CDR3 spans 14 amino acids. The CDR3 protein is CASSRGGSEDGYTF. CDR3 DNA sequence: TGCGCCAGCAGCCGAGGCGGGAGTGAGGATGGCTACACCTTC.

This clonotype has only a few counts. V usage is TRBV29-1 and J usage is TRBJ1-2; 11 bases line up with TRBD1. CDR3 length equals 14 residues. Germline CDR1 SQVTM, CDR2 ANQGSEA. The V segment lost 3 bases and the J segment 6 bases; nucleotides outside the gene matches: 6. The CDR3 coding sequence is TGCAGCGTTGATTTCTGGACAGGGGGCGATGGCTACACCTTC. Encoded protein: CSVDFWTGGDGYTF.

This clonotype was recorded many times. The rearrangement links TRBV3-1 to TRBJ1-1; no firm D call. Trimming removed 3 bases at V and 3 bases at J, with 8 bases between. There are 13 residues in the CDR3. Germline CDR1 is LGHDT and CDR2 is YNNKEL (reference sequence). CDR3 sequence: CASSHGEDTEAFF. CDR3 sequence (DNA): TGTGCCAGCAGCCACGGGGAGGACACTGAAGCTTTCTTT.

V usage is TRBV6-2 or TRBV6-3 and J usage is TRBJ1-2, with 7 bases lining up with TRBD1. The V segment lost 5 bases and the J segment 4 bases; nucleotides outside the gene matches: 7. Germline V gene lookup returns CDR1 MNHEY and CDR2 SVGEGT. The CDR3 totals 14 residues. As DNA, the CDR3 is TGTGCCAGCAGTCTACAGGGGAATAGCTATGGCTACACCTTC. This encodes CASSLQGNSYGYTF.

The gene calls are TRBV6-1 and TRBJ1-2; D remains ambiguous. The germline gives CDR1 MNHNS, CDR2 SASEGT. V lost 8 bases and J 2 bases, leaving 9 bases between the germline ends. The CDR3 runs to 12 residues. This CDR3 is CASGGRNYGYTF. In nucleotides, the CDR3 is TGTGCCAGCGGAGGACGGAACTATGGCTACACCTTC.

This clonotype was counted a few times. An end of the junction does not agree with germline; a read error may underlie this. This chain joins TRBV6-1 and TRBJ2-2; 7 positions match TRBD1. Germline V gene lookup returns CDR1 MNHNS and CDR2 SASEGT. The CDR3 has 16 amino acids. The CDR3 region is CASSEAGTANTGELSF. The DNA for the CDR3 is TGTGCCAGCAGTGAAGCTGGGACAGCGAACACCGGGGAGCTGTCTTTT.

Only one count was recorded for this clonotype. The chain couples TRBV29-1 to TRBJ2-3; 9 bases are a match to TRBD1. Germline V lookup: CDR1 SQVTM, CDR2 ANQGSEA. This CDR3 is 14 amino acids long. V lost 6 bases and J lost 0; bases outside the gene matches: 4. The CDR3 here is CSVLDRGSTDTQYF. The CDR3 DNA is TGCAGCGTCCTGGACAGGGGTAGCACAGATACGCAGTATTTT.

In regard to this clonotype: This sequence may be a read error, since a much larger clone differs from it by one base. Since the CDR3 does not end with the conserved phenylalanine or tryptophan, this likely comes from a read error. The gene calls are TRBV12-3 or TRBV12-4 and TRBJ1-2; D not resolved. The CDR3 contains 15 residues. Trimming left V 7 bases short and J 0 bases short, with 15 bases between. CDR3 residues: CASTRAGASNYGYTL. The CDR3 DNA sequence: TGTGCCAGCACCCGAGCGGGCGCGTCTAACTATGGCTACACCCTC.

Ten or more counts support this clonotype. V is TRBV28 and J is TRBJ1-1, with no clear D. V gave up 2 bases and J gave up 7 bases, with 5 bases separating them. Germline loops: CDR1 MDHEN, CDR2 SYDVKM. The CDR3 runs 11 residues. This chain's CDR3 is CASSLKVEAFF. Here the CDR3 DNA reads TGTGCCAGCAGTTTAAAGGTTGAAGCTTTCTTT.